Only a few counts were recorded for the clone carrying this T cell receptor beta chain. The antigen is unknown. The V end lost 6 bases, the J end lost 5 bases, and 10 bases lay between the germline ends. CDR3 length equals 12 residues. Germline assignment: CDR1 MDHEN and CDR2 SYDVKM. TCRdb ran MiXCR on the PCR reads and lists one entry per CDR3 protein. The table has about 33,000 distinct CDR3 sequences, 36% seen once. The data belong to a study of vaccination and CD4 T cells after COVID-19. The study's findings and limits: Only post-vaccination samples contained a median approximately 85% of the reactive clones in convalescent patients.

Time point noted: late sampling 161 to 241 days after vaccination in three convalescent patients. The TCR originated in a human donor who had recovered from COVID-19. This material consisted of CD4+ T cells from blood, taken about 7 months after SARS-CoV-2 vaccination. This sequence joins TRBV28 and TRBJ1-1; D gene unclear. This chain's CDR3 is CASSRAGTEAFF. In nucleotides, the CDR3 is TGTGCCAGCAGCCGCGCCGGGACTGAAGCTTTCTTT. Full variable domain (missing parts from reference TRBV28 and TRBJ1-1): DVKVTQSSRYLVKRTGEKVFLECVQDMDHENMFWYRQDPGLGLRLIYFSYDVKMKEKGDIPEGYSVSREKKERFSLILESASTNQTSMYLCASSRAGTEAFFGQGTRLTVV.